Presented here are 30 T cell receptor beta chains from one specimen sequenced in a study of blood T cell repertoires in COVID-19. Sequencing used immunoSEQ multiplex PCR; TCRdb keeps in-frame clones, though not all of them. The data contain more than 200,000 clones, 80% to 90% of them singletons. The source material was peripheral blood. The receptor source for this set is an elderly man with acute or convalescent COVID-19.

J is TRBJ2-1 and V is TRBV9; no definite D call. Germline loops: CDR1 SGDLS, CDR2 YYNGEE. The CDR3 loop spans 10 amino acids. Deletions cut 9 bases from V and 8 bases from J, with 9 bases between. CDR3 region: CAIAGDEQFF. The CDR3 nucleotides read TGTGCCATTGCCGGTGATGAGCAGTTCTTC.

The rearrangement uses TRBV7-9 and TRBJ2-5; 7 bases line up with TRBD2. The CDR3 covers 18 residues. Germline loops: CDR1 SEHNR, CDR2 FQNEAQ (reference sequence). J gave up 5 bases and V 5 bases, and 20 bases lay outside the gene matches. CDR3 protein: CASSPFGGGTRRMETQYF. Written as DNA, the CDR3 is TGTGCCAGCAGCCCTTTTGGGGGGGGGACTCGGAGGATGGAGACCCAGTACTTC.

This clone occurred once. The chain uses TRBV7-2 and TRBJ2-1, with TRBD2 identical over 11 bases. Per germline, CDR1 SGHTA and CDR2 FQGNSA. J gave up 3 bases and V 0 bases, and 4 bases lay outside the gene matches. The CDR3 is made up of 17 amino acids. The CDR3, as DNA: TGTGCCAGCAGCTTAGCTTCGCTAGCGGGAGGCTACAATGAGCAGTTCTTC. This translates into CASSLASLAGGYNEQFF.

The chain links TRBV21-1 to TRBJ2-5; the DNA was not compared with TRBD1, the D call given in the table. TRBV21-1 is marked as a pseudogene. The CDR3 sequence is 16 residues long. CDR3 coding DNA: TGTGCCACCCAGACGTATAGCCGGGACAACGAAGAGACCCAGTACTTC. This translates into CATQTYSRDNEETQYF.

V gene TRBV18 combines with J gene TRBJ1-4; weak D call: TRBD1 (5 bases). The CDR3 is 13 residues long. Trimming removed 8 bases at V and 5 bases at J, with 12 bases between. Germline CDR1 KGHSH, CDR2 LQKENI. DNA of the CDR3: TGTGCCAGCCGCGAGGCAGGGAATGAAAAACTGTTTTTT. It codes for CASREAGNEKLFF.

This rearrangement joins TRBV11-3 to TRBJ2-1; 11 nucleotides match TRBD2. Losses at the gene ends were 5 bases for V and 5 bases for J; bases not matched to a gene: 8. This CDR3 region has 16 residues. Germline CDR1 SGHNT, CDR2 YENEEA. The CDR3 sequence is CASSPAGTSGNNEQFF. CDR3 sequence (DNA): TGTGCCAGCAGCCCCGCCGGGACTAGCGGAAACAATGAGCAGTTCTTC.

The chain combines TRBV12-3 or TRBV12-4 with TRBJ2-5; weak D call: TRBD2 (7 bases). The CDR3 extends over 13 amino acids. Trimming removed 7 bases at V and 5 bases at J, with 14 bases between. The CDR3 DNA sequence: TGTGCCAGCACTTGGGAGGGGGTGGAGACCCAGTACTTC. Its protein is CASTWEGVETQYF.

The rearrangement uses TRBV6-6 and TRBJ2-7, with 7 bases identical to TRBD1. Trimming at V came to 7 bases and at J to 2 bases, leaving 5 bases not matched to a gene. The germline V gene has CDR1 MNHNY and CDR2 SVGAGI (reference sequence). The CDR3 loop spans 13 amino acids. Here the CDR3 reads CASTFDRAYEQYF. The CDR3 DNA sequence: TGTGCCAGCACCTTCGACAGGGCCTACGAGCAGTACTTC.

The CDR3 region has the DNA TGTGCCAGTAGTAAAAGAGGACAGATACTTTTACAGCCCCAGCATTTT. This encodes CASSKRGQILLQPQHF. This sequence joins TRBV19 and TRBJ1-5; tentative D call: TRBD1 (6 bases). This CDR3 region has 16 residues. V shed 4 bases and J shed 7 bases, with 20 bases lying between them. Germline V gene data show CDR1 as LNHDA and CDR2 as SQIVND (reference sequence).

V and J are TRBV7-9 and TRBJ2-4; 14 bases agree with TRBD2. Per the germline V gene, CDR1 is SEHNR and CDR2 is FQNEAQ (reference sequence). V was clipped by 1 base and J by 3 bases; unmatched bases: 5. CDR3 length equals 18 residues. This chain's CDR3 is CASSLEGTSGSGKNIQYF. DNA for the CDR3: TGTGCCAGCAGCTTAGAGGGGACTAGCGGGAGTGGCAAAAACATTCAGTACTTC. The full variable domain, completed using reference TRBV7-9 and TRBJ2-4, is DTGVSQNPRHKITKRGQNVTFRCDPISEHNRLYWYRQTLGQGPEFLTYFQNEAQLEKSRLLSDRFSAERPKGSFSTLEIQRTEQGDSAMYLCASSLEGTSGSGKNIQYFGAGTRLSVL.

The sample holds one count of this clone. The chain links TRBV25-1 to TRBJ2-1; 7 bases match TRBD2. V lost 8 bases and J lost 4; bases outside the gene matches: 11. CDR3 length: 15 residues. Per the germline V gene, CDR1 is MGHDK and CDR2 is SYGVNS. In DNA form, the CDR3 reads TGTGCCAGCGGGGGACTAAGCGAGGGTTACAATGAGCAGTTCTTC. Its translation: CASGGLSEGYNEQFF.

The rearrangement joins TRBV29-1 to TRBJ2-5; D is perhaps TRBD2 (7 bases). V lost 5 bases to trimming and J lost 1 base, with 20 bases between them. This CDR3 is 16 amino acids long. Germline V gene lookup returns CDR1 SQVTM and CDR2 ANQGSEA. The CDR3 DNA is TGCAGCGTTAGGGCTAGCGGAGGGGGGTTCCAAGAGACCCAGTACTTC. It yields the protein CSVRASGGGFQETQYF.

This clone was detected once. V and J are TRBV11-2 and TRBJ2-2, with D possibly being TRBD1 (5 bases). Germline V lookup: CDR1 SGHAT, CDR2 FQNNGV. The length of the CDR3 is 16 residues. The V and J ends lost 3 bases and 7 bases respectively, with 18 bases between them. CDR3 residues: CASSFSRGQRNGELFF. The CDR3 bases are TGTGCCAGCAGCTTCAGTAGGGGCCAAAGAAACGGGGAGCTGTTTTTT.

This clone was counted once. This CDR3 is CASRSGSNYGYTF. The CDR3 coding sequence is TGCGCCAGCCGATCAGGGTCGAACTATGGCTACACCTTC. V and J are TRBV4-1 and TRBJ1-2; D is perhaps TRBD1 (5 bases). Trimming removed 8 bases at V and 2 bases at J, with 12 bases between. The CDR3 has 13 amino acids. Germline CDR1 MGHRA, CDR2 YSYEKL.

The V call is TRBV6-1, the J call TRBJ2-7; D perhaps matches TRBD2 (5 bases). Trimming pared 1 base from V and 0 bases from J, leaving 7 bases between. CDR1 and CDR2 from the germline V gene are MNHNS and SASEGT. The CDR3 runs to 14 residues. The CDR3 loop reads CASSEVGVSYEQYF. The CDR3 region has the DNA TGTGCCAGCAGTGAAGTGGGAGTCTCCTACGAGCAGTACTTC.

This chain links TRBV4-3 with TRBJ1-5, with a possible D match to TRBD1 (5 bases). The length of the CDR3 is 15 residues. V lost 0 bases to trimming and J lost 7 bases, with 13 bases between them. Germline V gene sequence: CDR1 LGHNA, CDR2 YSLEER. The CDR3 sequence: CASSQDGGRGQPQHF. CDR3 DNA: TGCGCCAGCAGCCAAGATGGCGGGAGGGGACAGCCCCAGCATTTT.

This clone was observed a single time. The chain combines TRBV18 with TRBJ2-5; a possible D gene is TRBD1 (6 bases). This CDR3 has 14 residues. The V end was cut by 6 bases, the J end by 1 base, with 12 bases between. CDR1 and CDR2 from the germline V gene are KGHSH and LQKENI. The CDR3 sequence: CASSGARGQETQYF. The DNA of the CDR3 is TGTGCCAGCTCGGGGGCCCGTGGCCAAGAGACCCAGTACTTC.

This clone was counted a few times. In nucleotides, the CDR3 is TGTGCCAGTAGTATTAAATGGCCCTCAGGCCTTAGCAATCAGCCCCAGCATTTT. Translated, it gives CASSIKWPSGLSNQPQHF. This chain connects TRBV19 to TRBJ1-5, with D uncertain. With 3 bases removed from V and 0 bases from J, the gap between germline ends came to 18 bases. This CDR3 region has 18 residues. In germline, CDR1 is LNHDA, CDR2 SQIVND (reference sequence). Complete variable domain (other parts from reference TRBV19 and TRBJ1-5): DGGITQSPKYLFRKEGQNVTLSCEQNLNHDAMYWYRQDPGQGLRLIYYSQIVNDFQKGDIAEGYSVSREKKESFPLTVTSAQKNPTAFYLCASSIKWPSGLSNQPQHFGDGTRLSIL.

V and J are TRBV7-6 and TRBJ2-5; D perhaps matches TRBD1 (7 bases). Germline CDR1 SGHVS, CDR2 FNYEAQ. CDR3 length: 15 residues. Deletions cut 5 bases from V and 5 bases from J, with 18 bases between. The chain's CDR3 is CASSPRQGGTETQYF. The CDR3 nucleotides read TGTGCCAGCAGCCCACGACAGGGAGGAACGGAGACCCAGTACTTC.

J is TRBJ1-2 and V is TRBV19; TRBD1 agrees at 9 bases. Trimming cost V 7 bases and J 4 bases; bases outside gene matches: 7. The CDR3 has 14 amino acids. Germline V gives CDR1 LNHDA, CDR2 SQIVND (reference sequence). CDR3 loop: CASNPDRGAYGYTF. The CDR3 bases are TGTGCCAGTAACCCGGACAGGGGCGCCTATGGCTACACCTTC.

The chain combines TRBV5-1 with TRBJ1-5; the match to TRBD1 covers 10 bases. Losses at the gene ends were 4 bases for V and 6 bases for J; bases not matched to a gene: 13. CDR1 is SGHRS and CDR2 is YFSETQ in the germline V gene. The CDR3 sequence is 17 residues long. Here the CDR3 reads CASSENPGTGVGQPQHF. The CDR3 nucleotides read TGCGCCAGCAGCGAAAACCCCGGGACAGGGGTTGGTCAGCCCCAGCATTTT.

The chain recombines TRBV5-6 with TRBJ2-5; weak D call: TRBD1 (5 bases). Germline-derived CDR1 and CDR2 are SGHDT and YYEEEE. Trimming took 1 base from V and 5 from J, leaving 12 bases between them. The CDR3 extends over 14 amino acids. CDR3 protein: CASSLKGARETQYF. CDR3 DNA: TGTGCCAGCAGCTTGAAAGGGGCCCGGGAGACCCAGTACTTC. Full variable domain (rest looked up from reference TRBV5-6 and TRBJ2-5): DAGVTQSPTHLIKTRGQQVTLRCSPKSGHDTVSWYQQALGQGPQFIFQYYEEEERQRGNFPDRFSGHQFPNYSSELNVNALLLGDSALYLCASSLKGARETQYFGPGTRLLVL.

The CDR3: CSVERETQYF. CDR3 DNA: TGCAGCGTCGAACGGGAGACCCAGTACTTC. The chain combines TRBV29-1 with TRBJ2-5; D is unresolved. Germline V CDR1 and CDR2: SQVTM, ANQGSEA. Between the trimmed V and J ends, which lost 6 bases and 5 bases, there was a span of 7 bases. The CDR3 has 10 amino acids. Based on the CDR3 plus reference TRBV29-1 and TRBJ2-5, the full variable domain is SAVISQKPSRDICQRGTSLTIQCQVDSQVTMMFWYRQQPGQSLTLIATANQGSEATYESGFVIDKFPISRPNLTFSTLTVSNMSPEDSSIYLCSVERETQYFGPGTRLLVL.

The chain joins TRBV7-9 to TRBJ2-4; 7 bases match TRBD2. There are 16 residues in the CDR3. Germline V lookup: CDR1 SEHNR, CDR2 FQNEAQ (reference sequence). With V trimmed by 1 base and J by 9 bases, 12 bases remained unmatched. The CDR3 nucleotides read TGTGCCAGCAGCTTAGAGGGATCGGGGAGGGGAGGCATTCAGTACTTC. This encodes CASSLEGSGRGGIQYF.

V is TRBV24-1 and J is TRBJ1-4; D remains unclear. There are 16 residues in the CDR3. The ends were cut back, 4 bases at V and 2 bases at J, with 13 bases in the middle. Per germline, CDR1 KGHDR and CDR2 SFDVKD. CDR3 protein: CATSDDGRRTNEKLFF. The DNA for the CDR3 is TGTGCCACCAGTGACGATGGACGGAGGACTAATGAAAAACTGTTTTTT.

The chain employs TRBV19 and TRBJ2-2; 11 nucleotides align to TRBD2. Germline CDR1 LNHDA, CDR2 SQIVND (reference sequence). J lost 5 bases, V lost 11 bases, and 7 bases had no gene match. The CDR3 has 14 residues. CDR3 bases: TGTGCCGGGGGGACTAGCGGTTTGACCGGGGAGCTGTTTTTT. As protein: CAGGTSGLTGELFF. Combining the CDR3 with reference TRBV19 and TRBJ2-2 gives the whole variable domain DGGITQSPKYLFRKEGQNVTLSCEQNLNHDAMYWYRQDPGQGLRLIYYSQIVNDFQKGDIAEGYSVSREKKESFPLTVTSAQKNPTAFYLCAGGTSGLTGELFFGEGSRLTVL.

The chain carries TRBV5-6 and TRBJ2-4; TRBD2 aligns across 11 bases. Germline trimming cut 0 bases from V and 7 bases from J; bases unmatched to any gene: 3. Germline assignment: CDR1 SGHDT and CDR2 YYEEEE. CDR3 size: 15 residues. The CDR3: CASSLGLAGRNIQYF. The CDR3 DNA reads as TGTGCCAGCAGCTTGGGACTAGCGGGAAGGAACATTCAGTACTTC.

For this clone: One end of the junction does not line up with germline, which may come from a read error. The rearrangement joins TRBV5-1 to TRBJ2-2; D is uncertain. The germline gives CDR1 SGHRS, CDR2 YFSETQ. The length of the CDR3 is 14 residues. The CDR3 sequence is CASSLASGPGELFF. CDR3 in DNA: TGCGCCAGCAGCTTGGCGTCGGGTCCCGGCGAGCTGTTTTTT.

This clone was found a few times. The rearrangement joins TRBV28 to TRBJ2-7; D gene ambiguous. The CDR3 totals 14 residues. The V gene's germline CDR1 is MDHEN and CDR2 SYDVKM. Trimming shortened V by 6 bases and J by 2 bases, and 14 bases separated the two germline ends. This chain's CDR3 is CASSQGGSTYEQYF. The CDR3 DNA reads as TGTGCCAGCAGCCAAGGCGGCAGTACCTACGAGCAGTACTTC.

This chain uses TRBV9 with TRBJ2-3; TRBD2 agrees at 9 bases. V was clipped by 0 bases and J by 0 bases; unmatched bases: 11. The CDR3 spans 19 residues. The germline V gene encodes CDR1 SGDLS and CDR2 YYNGEE. In nucleotides, the CDR3 is TGTGCCAGCAGCGTAGGGGGTGGGACTAGCCTTCTGAGCACAGATACGCAGTATTTT. Its translation is CASSVGGGTSLLSTDTQYF.